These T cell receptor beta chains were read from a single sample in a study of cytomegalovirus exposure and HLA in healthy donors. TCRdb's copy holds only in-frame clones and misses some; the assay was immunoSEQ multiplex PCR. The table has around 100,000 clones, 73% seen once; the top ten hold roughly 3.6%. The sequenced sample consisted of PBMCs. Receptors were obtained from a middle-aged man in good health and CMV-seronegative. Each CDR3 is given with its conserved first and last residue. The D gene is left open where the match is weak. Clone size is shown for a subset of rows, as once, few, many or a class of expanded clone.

cdr3_nt: TGTGCCAGCAGTTCCGGGACAGAGAACACTGAAGCTTTCTTT; cdr3_aa: CASSSGTENTEAFF; d_call: TRBD1; j_call: TRBJ1-1; v_call: TRBV6-5; clone_size: .
cdr3_nt: TGTGCCAGCACCCCCCAACAGGGTTCTGAAAAACTGTTTTTT; cdr3_aa: CASTPQQGSEKLFF; d_call: .; j_call: TRBJ1-4; v_call: TRBV7-9; clone_size: .
cdr3_nt: TGTGCCAGCAGTCCCGCCTCGAGCTCTGGAAACACCATATATTTT; cdr3_aa: CASSPASSSGNTIYF; d_call: .; j_call: TRBJ1-3; v_call: TRBV28; clone_size: medium-sized
cdr3_nt: TGTGCCAGCAGTTTCGGAGCGGGGGGACCATATACGCAGTATTTT; cdr3_aa: CASSFGAGGPYTQYF; d_call: TRBD2; j_call: TRBJ2-3; v_call: TRBV28; clone_size: .
cdr3_nt: TGTGCCTGGAGTCGGGGGATAGATGAAAAACTGTTTTTT; cdr3_aa: CAWSRGIDEKLFF; d_call: .; j_call: TRBJ1-4; v_call: TRBV30; clone_size: .
cdr3_nt: TGTGCCAGCTTAAAGAGCTCCTACAATGAGCAGTTCTTC; cdr3_aa: CASLKSSYNEQFF; d_call: .; j_call: TRBJ2-1; v_call: TRBV7-2; clone_size: .
cdr3_nt: TGTGCCAGTGACGATCGTAGGGGGGGAAGTGGCTACACCTTC; cdr3_aa: CASDDRRGGSGYTF; d_call: .; j_call: TRBJ1-2; v_call: TRBV13; clone_size: .
cdr3_nt: TGTGCCAGTGTCGGTACCGGGGAGCTGTTTTTT; cdr3_aa: CASVGTGELFF; d_call: .; j_call: TRBJ2-2; v_call: TRBV19; clone_size: .
cdr3_nt: TGTGCCAGCAGCGTTCCCGGGACAGATGGCTACACCTTC; cdr3_aa: CASSVPGTDGYTF; d_call: TRBD1; j_call: TRBJ1-2; v_call: TRBV9; clone_size: .
cdr3_nt: TGCGCCAGCAGCCAACTAAGTAGCTCTGGGGCCAACGTCCTGACTTTC; cdr3_aa: CASSQLSSSGANVLTF; d_call: .; j_call: TRBJ2-6; v_call: TRBV4-3; clone_size: once
cdr3_nt: TGTGCCAGCAGCGTAGCTACAGCTAACACTGAAGCTTTCTTT; cdr3_aa: CASSVATANTEAFF; d_call: .; j_call: TRBJ1-1; v_call: TRBV9; clone_size: once
cdr3_nt: TGTGCCAGCAGTTACGATCTCAGCCGACAGAGCCATGAGCAGTTCTTC; cdr3_aa: CASSYDLSRQSHEQFF; d_call: .; j_call: TRBJ2-1; v_call: TRBV6-5; clone_size: .
cdr3_nt: TGCGCCAGCAGCCCGACGACAGCATTCCCAAATTCACCCCTCCACTTT; cdr3_aa: CASSPTTAFPNSPLHF; d_call: .; j_call: TRBJ1-6; v_call: TRBV4-1; clone_size: few
cdr3_nt: TGCAGCTCCCAGGGGAACACCGGGGAGCTGTTTTTT; cdr3_aa: CSSQGNTGELFF; d_call: .; j_call: TRBJ2-2; v_call: TRBV29-1; clone_size: .